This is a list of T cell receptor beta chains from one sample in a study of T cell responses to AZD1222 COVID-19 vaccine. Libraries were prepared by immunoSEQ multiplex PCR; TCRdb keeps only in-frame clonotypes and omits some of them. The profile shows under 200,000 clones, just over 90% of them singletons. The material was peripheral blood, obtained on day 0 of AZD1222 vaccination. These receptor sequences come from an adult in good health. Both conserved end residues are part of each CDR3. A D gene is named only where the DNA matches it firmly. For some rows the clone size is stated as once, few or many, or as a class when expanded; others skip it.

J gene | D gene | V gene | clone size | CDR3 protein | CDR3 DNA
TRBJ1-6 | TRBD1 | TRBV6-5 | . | CASSPRGQGMTPLHF | TGTGCCAGCAGTCCCCGAGGACAGGGCATGACACCCCTCCACTTT
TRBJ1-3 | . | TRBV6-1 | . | CASSEPKRALIHTIYF | TGTGCCAGCAGTGAGCCAAAAAGGGCCCTAATACACACCATATATTTT
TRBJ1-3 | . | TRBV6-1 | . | CASSEALGNTIYF | TGTGCCAGCAGTGAAGCCCTGGGAAACACCATATATTTT
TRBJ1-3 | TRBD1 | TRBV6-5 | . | CASSYGGTGTGNTIYF | TGTGCCAGCAGTTACGGAGGGACAGGCACTGGAAACACCATATATTTT
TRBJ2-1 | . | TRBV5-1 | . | CASSLAAGRQNEQFF | TGCGCCAGCAGCTTGGCGGCGGGAAGGCAAAATGAGCAGTTCTTC
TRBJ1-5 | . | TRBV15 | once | CATSREGGSNQPQHF | TGTGCCACCAGCAGAGAGGGGGGGAGCAATCAGCCCCAGCATTTT
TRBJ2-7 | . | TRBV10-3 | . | CAISTGQYYEQYF | TGTGCCATCAGTACCGGACAGTACTACGAGCAGTACTTC
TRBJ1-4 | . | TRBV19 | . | CASSRMDGGNEKLFF | TGTGCCAGTAGCCGGATGGACGGCGGTAATGAAAAACTGTTTTTT
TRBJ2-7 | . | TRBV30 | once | CAWSSHEQYF | TGTGCCTGGTCATCGCACGAGCAGTACTTC
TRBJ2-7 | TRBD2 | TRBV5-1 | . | CASSLRLAASGTYYEQYF | TGCGCCAGCAGCTTGAGGTTGGCAGCTAGCGGGACGTATTACGAGCAGTACTTC
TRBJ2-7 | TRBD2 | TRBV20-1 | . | CSASSPHGGIQEQYF | TGCAGTGCTAGTTCTCCCCACGGGGGGATACAGGAGCAGTACTTC
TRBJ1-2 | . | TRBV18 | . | CASSPGTNYGYTF | TGTGCCAGCTCACCTGGGACTAACTATGGCTACACCTTC
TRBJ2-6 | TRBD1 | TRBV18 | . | CASSPRTGLSGANVLTF | TGTGCCAGCTCACCACGGACAGGCCTTTCTGGGGCCAACGTCCTGACTTTC
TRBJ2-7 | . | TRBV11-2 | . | CASSLVAGFGVNEQYF | TGTGCCAGCAGCTTAGTGGCAGGGTTCGGCGTTAACGAGCAGTACTTC
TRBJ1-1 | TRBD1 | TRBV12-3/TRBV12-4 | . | CASSTTGVTEAFF | TGTGCCAGCAGTACGACAGGGGTGACTGAAGCTTTCTTT
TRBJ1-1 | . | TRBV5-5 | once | CASSLWENTEAFF | TGTGCCAGCAGCTTATGGGAGAACACTGAAGCTTTCTTT
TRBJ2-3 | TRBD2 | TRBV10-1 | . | CASSGPSGHTDTQYF | TGCGCCAGCAGTGGACCTAGCGGCCACACAGATACGCAGTATTTT
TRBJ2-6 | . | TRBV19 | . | CASSVVRTGVRDNVLTF | TGTGCCAGTAGTGTAGTGAGAACAGGCGTTCGAGACAACGTCCTGACTTTC
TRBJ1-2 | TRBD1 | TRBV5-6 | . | CASSLNTGQENYGYTF | TGTGCCAGCAGCTTAAATACGGGACAGGAAAACTATGGCTACACCTTC
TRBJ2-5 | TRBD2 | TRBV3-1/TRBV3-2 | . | CASTRPAGGGGETQYF | TGTGCCAGCACCCGCCCGGCGGGAGGGGGTGGGGAGACCCAGTACTTC
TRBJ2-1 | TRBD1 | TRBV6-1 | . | CASSEFAGGFDNEQFF | TGTGCCAGCAGTGAATTCGCAGGGGGCTTTGACAATGAGCAGTTCTTC
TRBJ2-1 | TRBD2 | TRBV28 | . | CAGGGGRNEQFF | TGTGCCGGTGGGGGAGGGCGTAATGAGCAGTTCTTC
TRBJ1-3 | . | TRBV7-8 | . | CASSLWVSGNTIYF | TGTGCCAGCAGCCTATGGGTATCTGGAAACACCATATATTTT
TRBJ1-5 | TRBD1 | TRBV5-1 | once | CASSSGTDVNQPQHF | TGCGCCAGCAGCTCCGGGACAGACGTCAATCAGCCCCAGCATTTT
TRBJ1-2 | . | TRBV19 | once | CASSFRGAYGYTF | TGTGCCAGTAGTTTCAGGGGTGCCTATGGCTACACCTTC
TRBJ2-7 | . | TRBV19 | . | CASSIRTPSEQYF | TGTGCCAGTAGTATAAGGACACCTTCCGAGCAGTACTTC
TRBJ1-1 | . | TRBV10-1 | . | CASSDFDRTEAFF | TGCGCCAGCAGTGACTTCGACAGAACTGAAGCTTTCTTT
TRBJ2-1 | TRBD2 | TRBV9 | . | CASSVASSAGAEQFF | TGTGCCAGCAGCGTAGCTTCCTCGGCGGGAGCTGAGCAGTTCTTC
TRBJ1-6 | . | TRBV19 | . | CATQTRSSPLHF | TGTGCCACTCAGACAAGATCCTCACCCCTCCACTTT
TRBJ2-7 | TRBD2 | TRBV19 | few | CASSSGLAAYEQYF | TGTGCCAGTAGTTCCGGACTAGCGGCGTACGAGCAGTACTTC
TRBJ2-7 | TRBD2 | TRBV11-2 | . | CASSSGTSGYEQYF | TGTGCCAGCAGCTCCGGGACTAGCGGCTACGAGCAGTACTTC
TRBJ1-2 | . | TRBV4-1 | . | CASSQVDPGGYTF | TGCGCCAGCAGCCAAGTAGATCCCGGTGGCTACACCTTC
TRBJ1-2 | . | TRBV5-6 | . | CASSLKLGQGIRGYTF | TGTGCCAGCAGCTTGAAGCTGGGGCAGGGGATTAGGGGCTACACCTTC
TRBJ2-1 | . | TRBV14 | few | CASSQVPMGVLSGSGNEQFF | TGTGCCAGCAGCCAAGTGCCCATGGGAGTTCTTAGCGGAAGTGGCAATGAGCAGTTCTTC
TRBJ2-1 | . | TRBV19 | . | CASWDRSSYNEQFF | TGTGCCAGTTGGGACCGAAGCTCCTACAATGAGCAGTTCTTC
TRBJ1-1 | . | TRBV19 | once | CASNNQVGTEAFF | TGTGCCAGTAATAACCAGGTGGGCACTGAAGCTTTCTTT
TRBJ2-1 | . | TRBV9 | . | CASSANSQGRLAYNEQFF | TGTGCCAGCAGCGCTAATTCCCAAGGGCGTCTGGCCTACAATGAGCAGTTCTTC
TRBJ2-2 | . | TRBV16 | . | CASSLSGYTGELFF | TGTGCCAGCAGCCTCTCAGGGTACACCGGGGAGCTGTTTTTT
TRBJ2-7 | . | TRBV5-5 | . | CASSLVGVGWRGWFDEQYF | TGTGCCAGCAGCTTGGTAGGGGTGGGTTGGAGGGGGTGGTTCGACGAGCAGTACTTC
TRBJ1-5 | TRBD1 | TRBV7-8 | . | CASSLAGRGWSGDNQPQHF | TGTGCCAGCAGCTTGGCTGGCAGGGGGTGGAGTGGGGACAATCAGCCCCAGCATTTT
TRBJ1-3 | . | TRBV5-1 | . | CASRQGNSGNTIYF | TGCGCCAGCAGACAGGGTAACTCTGGAAACACCATATATTTT
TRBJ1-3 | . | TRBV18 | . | CASSPPRISGNTIYF | TGTGCCAGCTCACCGCCAAGAATCTCTGGAAACACCATATATTTT
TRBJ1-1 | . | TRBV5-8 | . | CATTGGDTPLNTEAFF | TGTGCCACCACTGGCGGGGACACACCACTGAACACTGAAGCTTTCTTT
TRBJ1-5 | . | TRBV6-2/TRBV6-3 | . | CASSYVMAWGAGPNQPQHF | TGTGCCAGCAGTTATGTGATGGCATGGGGGGCAGGGCCTAATCAGCCCCAGCATTTT
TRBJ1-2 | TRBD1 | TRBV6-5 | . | CASSFRNQGAHGYTF | TGTGCCAGCAGTTTTCGAAACCAGGGGGCTCATGGCTACACCTTC
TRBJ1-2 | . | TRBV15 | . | CATRDGGVYGYTF | TGTGCCACCCGGGACGGCGGGGTGTATGGCTACACCTTC
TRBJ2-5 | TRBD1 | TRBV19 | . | CASSKRPGQGGQETQYF | TGTGCCAGTAGTAAAAGGCCGGGACAGGGGGGACAAGAGACCCAGTACTTC
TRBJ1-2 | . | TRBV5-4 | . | CASRGLERPGGYTF | TGTGCCAGCCGGGGATTGGAGCGCCCAGGTGGCTACACCTTC
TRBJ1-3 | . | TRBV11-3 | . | CASSRDGFSGNTIYF | TGTGCCAGCAGCCGCGACGGATTCTCTGGAAACACCATATATTTT
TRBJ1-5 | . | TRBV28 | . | CASSPTGTPPQHF | TGTGCCAGCAGTCCTACCGGGACTCCCCCCCAGCATTTT
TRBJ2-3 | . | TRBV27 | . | CASSVTGGQDTQYF | TGTGCCAGCAGTGTGACAGGTGGGCAAGATACGCAGTATTTT
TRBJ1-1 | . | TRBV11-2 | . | CASSKRQSMNTEAFF | TGTGCCAGCAGCAAGCGACAGTCAATGAACACTGAAGCTTTCTTT
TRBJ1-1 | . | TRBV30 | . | CAWSVVPPTTEAFF | TGTGCCTGGAGTGTAGTCCCCCCGACGACTGAAGCTTTCTTT
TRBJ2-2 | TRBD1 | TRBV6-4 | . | CASTAGGNTGELFF | TGTGCCAGCACGGCAGGGGGAAACACCGGGGAGCTGTTTTTT
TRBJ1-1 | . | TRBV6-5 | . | CASSRTGQLVTEAFF | TGTGCCAGCAGCCGAACCGGACAGCTGGTCACTGAAGCTTTCTTT
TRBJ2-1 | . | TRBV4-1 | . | CASSQGMARGTYNEQFF | TGCGCCAGCAGCCAAGGAATGGCGCGGGGTACATACAATGAGCAGTTCTTC
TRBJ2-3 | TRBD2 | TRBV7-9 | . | CASSPAGGPTDTQYF | TGTGCCAGCAGCCCAGCGGGAGGGCCAACAGATACGCAGTATTTT
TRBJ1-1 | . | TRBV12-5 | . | CASGTGQTYTEAFF | TGTGCTAGTGGTACCGGGCAGACATACACTGAAGCTTTCTTT